Below, 29 T cell receptor beta chains from the same sample are listed, as sequenced in a study of shared clonotypes between healthy human individuals. Positively selected for CCR7, the CD45RO-negative cells used as naive CD8 cells excluded terminally differentiated effector memory CD45RA+ cells. The data were produced by immunoSEQ multiplex PCR, yet TCRdb's version contains in-frame clones alone and is incomplete. Of some 1,900,000 clones in the sample, just under 95% are singletons; the top ten hold more than 0.95%. Sequencing input: naive CD8+ T cells sorted from blood. The receptors shown here come from a man younger than 30 in good health.

This clone has a single count. The V and J genes are TRBV5-6 and TRBJ2-7; D is unresolved. The CDR3 covers 15 residues. CDR1 SGHDT and CDR2 YYEEEE come from the germline V gene. Trimming took 0 bases from V and 2 from J, leaving 12 bases between them. Written as DNA, the CDR3 is TGTGCCAGCAGCTTGGTTATCGCAGGACCCTACGAGCAGTACTTC. It is translated as CASSLVIAGPYEQYF. The full variable domain, its missing parts supplied by reference TRBV5-6 and TRBJ2-7, is DAGVTQSPTHLIKTRGQQVTLRCSPKSGHDTVSWYQQALGQGPQFIFQYYEEEERQRGNFPDRFSGHQFPNYSSELNVNALLLGDSALYLCASSLVIAGPYEQYFGPGTRLTVT.

V gene TRBV27 combines with J gene TRBJ2-4; possible D gene TRBD1, 7 bases. Germline V gene data show CDR1 as MNHEY and CDR2 as SMNVEV (reference sequence). The CDR3 is 17 amino acids. Trimming took off 4 bases at V and 2 bases at J, with 18 bases between the two ends. CDR3 protein: CASSYPDREETKNIQYF. DNA for the CDR3: TGTGCCAGCAGTTACCCCGACAGGGAGGAAACCAAAAACATTCAGTACTTC.

J is TRBJ2-2 and V is TRBV14; 15 bases align to TRBD2. The CDR3 is made up of 19 amino acids. V gave up 4 bases and J gave up 3 bases; unmatched junction bases: 9. Germline assignment: CDR1 SGHDN and CDR2 FVKESK. CDR3 sequence reads: CASSPVGLAGGRDTGELFF. In DNA form, the CDR3 reads TGTGCCAGCAGCCCCGTGGGACTAGCGGGGGGTCGTGACACCGGGGAGCTGTTTTTT.

This chain uses TRBV2 with TRBJ2-5; D could derive from TRBD1 or TRBD2 (5 bases each). This CDR3 is 16 amino acids long. With 3 bases removed from V and 2 bases from J, the gap between germline ends came to 16 bases. Per germline, CDR1 SNHLY and CDR2 FYNNEI. Here the CDR3 reads CASSERAWGAQETQYF. Written as DNA, the CDR3 is TGTGCCAGCAGTGAGCGGGCCTGGGGCGCTCAAGAGACCCAGTACTTC.

CDR3 coding DNA: TGTGCCAGAAGCTTGAACACCCGGCCAGGGGAGAGCAATCAGCCCCAGCATTTT. Its protein product is CARSLNTRPGESNQPQHF. The chain uses TRBV5-3 and TRBJ1-5; the D gene is possibly TRBD1 (6 bases). TRBV5-3 is marked as an open reading frame, function uncertain. The CDR3 has 18 residues. Trimming stripped 1 base from V and 1 base from J, with 18 bases between.

The rearrangement uses TRBV15 and TRBJ2-3, with TRBD2 as a possible D gene (7 bases). Germline CDR1 is LNHNV and CDR2 is YYDKDF (reference sequence). The CDR3 is 15 amino acids. V shed 5 bases and J shed 8 bases, with 20 bases lying between them. The CDR3 region has the DNA TGTGCCACCAGCCAAGAGGGCCGGGGGGCAAGTACGCAGTATTTT. Amino acids: CATSQEGRGASTQYF.

The rearrangement links TRBV9 to TRBJ2-7; D perhaps matches TRBD2 (6 bases). The CDR3 length is 16 residues. The germline V gene encodes CDR1 SGDLS and CDR2 YYNGEE. Trimming took off 0 bases at V and 0 bases at J, with 13 bases between the two ends. The chain's CDR3 is CASSVAPGLSSYEQYF. For the CDR3, the DNA is TGTGCCAGCAGCGTAGCCCCGGGACTTAGCTCCTACGAGCAGTACTTC.

This clone was detected only once. The J gene is TRBJ2-3, the V gene TRBV7-8; 7 nucleotides line up with TRBD1. The length of the CDR3 is 16 residues. Trimming removed 5 bases from V and 2 bases from J; junction bases left unmatched: 10. Germline-derived CDR1 and CDR2 are SGHVS and FQNEAQ. This CDR3 reads CASSPRQGPDTDTQYF. CDR3 nucleotides: TGTGCCAGCAGCCCAAGACAGGGCCCGGACACAGATACGCAGTATTTT.

The V and J genes are TRBV10-1 and TRBJ1-2; D gene uncertain. Germline V gene data show CDR1 as WNHNN and CDR2 as SYGVQD (reference sequence). This CDR3 contains 15 residues. V was shortened by 6 bases and J by 4 bases, with 18 bases between the two germline ends. CDR3 in DNA: TGCGCCAGCAGGAACTGGGAGAGCGGGTCCTATGGCTACACCTTC. This translates into CASRNWESGSYGYTF.

The chain combines TRBV28 with TRBJ2-2; 8 positions match TRBD1. The germline gives CDR1 MDHEN, CDR2 SYDVKM. V lost 1 base, J lost 1 base, and 2 bases stayed unmatched. The CDR3 is made up of 16 amino acids. The CDR3 region has the DNA TGTGCCAGCAGTTTATTGGGGACAGGGAACACCGGGGAGCTGTTTTTT. Its translation: CASSLLGTGNTGELFF. Full variable domain (missing parts from reference TRBV28 and TRBJ2-2): DVKVTQSSRYLVKRTGEKVFLECVQDMDHENMFWYRQDPGLGLRLIYFSYDVKMKEKGDIPEGYSVSREKKERFSLILESASTNQTSMYLCASSLLGTGNTGELFFGEGSRLTVL.

Note on this clone: Within the sample, other DNA sequences also encode this same CDR3. The gene calls are TRBV4-1 and TRBJ2-7; 7 nucleotides line up with TRBD1. There are 15 residues in the CDR3. With V trimmed by 0 bases and J by 0 bases, 2 bases remained unmatched. Germline CDR1 MGHRA, CDR2 YSYEKL. CDR3 in amino acids: CASSQDRDSSYEQYF. CDR3 coding DNA: TGCGCCAGCAGCCAAGATCGGGACAGCTCCTACGAGCAGTACTTC.

This clone was seen just once. V usage is TRBV29-1 and J usage is TRBJ2-7; D not certain. The CDR3 sequence is 13 residues long. Germline loops: CDR1 SQVTM, CDR2 ANQGSEA. Trimming took 7 bases from V and 0 from J, leaving 13 bases between them. CDR3 in amino acids: CSAVRGDSYEQYF. In DNA, the CDR3 is TGCAGCGCAGTGCGTGGGGACTCCTACGAGCAGTACTTC.

V and J are TRBV10-2 and TRBJ1-1; D call uncertain. The CDR3 runs 15 residues. CDR1 WSHSY and CDR2 SAAADI come from the germline V gene. Trimming took off 5 bases at V and 7 bases at J, with 20 bases between the two ends. The CDR3 nucleotides read TGCGCCAGCAGTAACCTTGGCGGGGAGGGTGGTGAAGCTTTCTTT. Amino acid sequence: CASSNLGGEGGEAFF.

The chain recombines TRBV29-1 with TRBJ2-3, with D uncertain. CDR1 is SQVTM and CDR2 is ANQGSEA in the germline V gene. Trimming took off 6 bases at V and 0 bases at J, with 13 bases between the two ends. The CDR3 contains 14 residues. CDR3 amino acids: CSVNTVPSTDTQYF. Written as DNA, the CDR3 is TGCAGCGTGAACACCGTTCCTAGCACAGATACGCAGTATTTT.

The J gene is TRBJ2-7, the V gene TRBV7-6; D is unresolved. Germline V gives CDR1 SGHVS, CDR2 FNYEAQ. The V and J ends lost 1 base and 0 bases respectively, with 7 bases between them. The CDR3 is 14 amino acids. CDR3 DNA: TGTGCCAGCAGCTTAGAATGGGACTCCTACGAGCAGTACTTC. Translated: CASSLEWDSYEQYF.

The chain employs TRBV27 and TRBJ2-6; no clear D gene. Trimming stripped 1 base from V and 0 bases from J, with 13 bases between. The CDR3 contains 18 residues. Germline lookup yields CDR1 MNHEY and CDR2 SMNVEV (reference sequence). CDR3 loop: CASSLWGPTSSGANVLTF. In nucleotides, the CDR3 is TGTGCCAGCAGTTTATGGGGTCCGACAAGCTCTGGGGCCAACGTCCTGACTTTC.

This chain links TRBV19 with TRBJ1-1, with no clear D. The CDR3 covers 17 residues. The V and J ends lost 5 bases and 0 bases respectively, with 19 bases between them. Germline V gene data show CDR1 as LNHDA and CDR2 as SQIVND (reference sequence). This CDR3 is CASSAALMATMNTEAFF. The CDR3 DNA is TGTGCCAGTAGTGCCGCCCTTATGGCCACGATGAACACTGAAGCTTTCTTT.

V and J are TRBV2 and TRBJ1-5; 8 positions match TRBD1. The V and J ends lost 8 bases and 6 bases, in that order; junction bases with no gene match: 9. This CDR3 comprises 14 residues. Germline assignment: CDR1 SNHLY and CDR2 FYNNEI. This CDR3 is CASEAGGLSQPQHF. The CDR3 nucleotides are TGTGCCAGCGAGGCAGGGGGCTTAAGTCAGCCCCAGCATTTT.

The V gene is TRBV30, the J gene TRBJ2-1, with 8 bases lining up with TRBD1. Germline CDR1 is GTSNPN and CDR2 is SVGIG (reference sequence). Trimming at V came to 3 bases and at J to 6 bases, leaving 4 bases not matched to a gene. CDR3 length: 13 residues. In DNA form, the CDR3 reads TGTGCCTGGAGGGGGACAGGCTCCAATGAGCAGTTCTTC. It translates to CAWRGTGSNEQFF.

The chain uses TRBV5-1 and TRBJ1-2, with D unresolved. The CDR3 runs to 13 residues. V lost 6 bases and J 0 bases, leaving 9 bases between the germline ends. Germline V gives CDR1 SGHRS, CDR2 YFSETQ. The CDR3 DNA sequence: TGCGCCAGCACCCCAGAACCTAACTATGGCTACACCTTC. Its protein product is CASTPEPNYGYTF.

This sequence joins TRBV5-6 and TRBJ2-7; weak D call: TRBD1 (7 bases). This CDR3 is built from 15 residues. Germline-derived CDR1 and CDR2 are SGHDT and YYEEEE. V was pared by 0 bases and J by 6 bases, with 16 bases between. Here the CDR3 DNA reads TGTGCCAGCAGCTTGGAGGGGGCGGGATCTCCCGAGCAGTACTTC. It is translated as CASSLEGAGSPEQYF. Based on the CDR3 plus reference TRBV5-6 and TRBJ2-7, the full variable domain is DAGVTQSPTHLIKTRGQQVTLRCSPKSGHDTVSWYQQALGQGPQFIFQYYEEEERQRGNFPDRFSGHQFPNYSSELNVNALLLGDSALYLCASSLEGAGSPEQYFGPGTRLTVT.

The genes are TRBV27 and TRBJ2-1; TRBD2 matches 14 bases. The germline V gene encodes CDR1 MNHEY and CDR2 SMNVEV (reference sequence). The CDR3 loop spans 13 amino acids. The trim removed 10 bases at V and 7 bases at J, leaving 3 bases unmatched. CDR3 in amino acids: CATGTSGSNEQFF. CDR3 in DNA: TGTGCCACCGGGACTAGCGGGAGTAATGAGCAGTTCTTC.

V usage is TRBV6-5 and J usage is TRBJ2-7; 12 bases match TRBD2. This CDR3 is 14 amino acids long. J gave up 6 bases and V 8 bases, and 8 bases lay outside the gene matches. Germline CDR1 reads MNHEY; CDR2 reads SVGAGI. In DNA form, the CDR3 reads TGTGCCAGCGGATCGGGACTAGCGGGTGGCGAGCAGTACTTC. Protein: CASGSGLAGGEQYF.

This clone appeared a single time. The rearrangement uses TRBV27 and TRBJ2-7; TRBD1 agrees at 8 bases. There are 13 residues in the CDR3. CDR1 is MNHEY, CDR2 SMNVEV, per germline (reference sequence). The V gene end was trimmed by 4 bases and the J gene end by 7 bases; junction bases not matched to a gene: 6. The CDR3 sequence: CASSSDRAGEQYF. CDR3 in DNA: TGTGCCAGCAGTTCGGACAGGGCGGGAGAGCAGTACTTC.

The chain has TRBV5-4 and TRBJ1-1, with D possibly TRBD1 on 6 matching bases. Germline CDR1 reads SGHNT; CDR2 reads YYREEE (reference sequence). V was pared by 1 base and J by 3 bases, with 7 bases between. The CDR3 consists of 13 residues. The CDR3 spells CASSLQGYTEAFF. CDR3 coding DNA: TGTGCCAGCAGCTTGCAGGGGTACACTGAAGCTTTCTTT. The full variable domain, rest sourced from reference TRBV5-4 and TRBJ1-1, is ETGVTQSPTHLIKTRGQQVTLRCSSQSGHNTVSWYQQALGQGPQFIFQYYREEENGRGNFPPRFSGLQFPNYSSELNVNALELDDSALYLCASSLQGYTEAFFGQGTRLTVV.

J is TRBJ2-1 and V is TRBV27; D tentatively reads TRBD1 or TRBD2 (5 bases each). Germline V lookup: CDR1 MNHEY, CDR2 SMNVEV (reference sequence). CDR3 length: 16 amino acids. V was shortened by 5 bases and J by 6 bases, with 20 bases between the two germline ends. As DNA, the CDR3 is TGTGCCAGCAGTCCAGCGGTCGGGGAAAGGGGCAATGAGCAGTTCTTC. It codes for CASSPAVGERGNEQFF.

The rearrangement uses TRBV6-6 and TRBJ1-1, with D tentatively TRBD1 (5 bases). The CDR3 contains 13 residues. In germline, CDR1 is MNHNY, CDR2 SVGAGI (reference sequence). Trimming removed 5 bases at V and 1 base at J, with 8 bases between. The CDR3 reads CASSQGRNTEAFF. The CDR3 coding sequence is TGTGCCAGCAGTCAGGGACGGAACACTGAAGCTTTCTTT.

This clone was seen a few times. This rearrangement joins TRBV13 to TRBJ2-7; D uncertain. CDR1 is PRHDT, CDR2 FYEKMQ, per germline (reference sequence). Trimming took off 5 bases at V and 7 bases at J, with 12 bases between the two ends. The CDR3 has 12 amino acids. DNA for the CDR3: TGTGCCAGCAGCAAATTACCCGGGGAGCAGTACTTC. It codes for CASSKLPGEQYF.

This clone was seen just once. The chain carries TRBV28 and TRBJ2-7; maybe TRBD1 (6 bases). The CDR3 sequence is 15 residues long. The germline V and J ends were trimmed by 3 bases and 2 bases, with 14 bases remaining between them. Germline CDR1 and CDR2: MDHEN and SYDVKM. CDR3 bases: TGTGCCAGCAGTTTTAACCGGGACACGCCCTACGAGCAGTACTTC. This encodes CASSFNRDTPYEQYF. Using reference TRBV28 and TRBJ2-7 for the parts outside the CDR3, the full variable domain is DVKVTQSSRYLVKRTGEKVFLECVQDMDHENMFWYRQDPGLGLRLIYFSYDVKMKEKGDIPEGYSVSREKKERFSLILESASTNQTSMYLCASSFNRDTPYEQYFGPGTRLTVT.